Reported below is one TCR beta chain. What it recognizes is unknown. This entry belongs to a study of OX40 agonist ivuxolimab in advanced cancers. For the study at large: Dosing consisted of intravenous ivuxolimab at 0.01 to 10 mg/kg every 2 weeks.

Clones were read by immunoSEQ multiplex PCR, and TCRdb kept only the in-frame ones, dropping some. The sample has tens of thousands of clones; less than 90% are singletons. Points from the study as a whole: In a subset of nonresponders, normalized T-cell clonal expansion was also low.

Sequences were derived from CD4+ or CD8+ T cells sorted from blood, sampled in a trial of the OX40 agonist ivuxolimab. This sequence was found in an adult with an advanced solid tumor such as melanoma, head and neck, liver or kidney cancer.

CDR3 bases: TGTGCCAGCAGCGTAGTCCCAGCGGGAGGGAACGAGCAGTACTTC. Its translation is CASSVVPAGGNEQYF. The chain combines TRBV9 with TRBJ2-7; TRBD2 matches 10 bases. Germline trimming cut 0 bases from V and 5 bases from J; bases unmatched to any gene: 5. This CDR3 contains 15 residues. Germline V CDR1 and CDR2: SGDLS, YYNGEE.